This T cell receptor beta chain stems from a study of cytomegalovirus exposure and HLA in healthy donors. Germline V gene sequence: CDR1 LNHDA, CDR2 SQIVND (reference sequence). CDR3 length: 15 amino acids. Trimming shortened V by 4 bases and J by 6 bases, and 16 bases separated the two germline ends. This clone was found once. What it binds is not known. General study results and limits: In a later analysis, CMV-associated beta chains were mostly HLA-associated, it appeared. In a later analysis, common viral pathogens appeared linked to several of the most significant clusters. Across HLA loci, a later analysis found differing TCR association rates, with DRB1 most and HLA-C fewest.

Amplification used 60 Vbeta primers and 13 Jbeta primers. In the study's own analysis: Among the unique TCR beta chains that a later analysis counted, 80 million to 100 million in all, approximately 12 million were shared. Assay: immunoSEQ multiplex PCR; the TCRdb copy retains only in-frame clones and omits some. Clone size and the V and J calls come from that table; the DNA yielded D and trimming. The sample consists of about 170,000 clones, just over 75% of them appearing once. The sequence was collected from a woman in her 30s in good health and CMV-seropositive. The chain recombines TRBV19 with TRBJ1-5; D is possibly TRBD1 (6 bases). The specimen was PBMCs. The CDR3 nucleotides are TGTGCCAGTAGTACTTTCGACAGGCTGGGTCAGCCCCAGCATTTT. It codes for CASSTFDRLGQPQHF.